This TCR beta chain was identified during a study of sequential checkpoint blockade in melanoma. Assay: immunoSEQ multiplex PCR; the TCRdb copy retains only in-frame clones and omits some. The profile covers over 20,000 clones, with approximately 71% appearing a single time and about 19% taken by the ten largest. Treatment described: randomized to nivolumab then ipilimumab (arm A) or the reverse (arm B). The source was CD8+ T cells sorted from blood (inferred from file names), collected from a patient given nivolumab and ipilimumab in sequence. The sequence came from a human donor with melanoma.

The CDR3 reads CASSMGLGMAGELFF. For the CDR3, the DNA is TGCGCCAGCAGTATGGGACTTGGAATGGCCGGGGAGCTGTTTTTT. The V gene is TRBV10-2, the J gene TRBJ2-2, with D perhaps TRBD2 (6 bases). The CDR3 runs 15 residues. The V gene's germline CDR1 is WSHSY and CDR2 SAAADI. The V end lost 5 bases, the J end lost 6 bases, and 16 bases lay between the germline ends.